This TCR beta chain was sequenced for a study of CD8 T cells in ankylosing spondylitis (dated by TCRdb to 2016 to 2017). About the full investigation: The study set out to find disease-linked TCR variants by profiling T cell receptor beta repertoires in ankylosing spondylitis patients and healthy donors. The full study cohort was made up of approximately 24 ankylosing spondylitis patients and some 100 healthy donors. Peripheral blood was sampled, and synovial fluid was also collected from ankylosing spondylitis patients.

TCRdb shows the sequencer as Illumina HiSeq 2500. Quantitative 5'-RACE with molecular barcodes was used to prepare TCR beta libraries. On the authors' methods: A new computational method, built on a probabilistic model of VDJ rearrangement, was used to identify disease-linked TCR variants. TCRdb redid the processing of the public reads, applying fastp at Q25 and MiXCR, and retained in-frame beta chains. For every CDR3 protein sequence, its rows merge into one entry that carries the most common genes and DNA. The V and J calls reflect TCRdb's pipeline rather than the authors' work. The sample table contains under 450,000 distinct CDR3 sequences; only one count was recorded for 20% to 25% of them. The ten largest clones take up approximately 14% of the sample. A note on this clonotype: This receptor's antigen is unknown. Base qualities are not at hand, and no much larger clone is one base apart.

General conclusions and limits of the study: Significant enrichment of the disease-linked clones was reported in matched synovial fluid samples from ankylosing spondylitis patients. Some of the motif variants had been reported before in the synovial fluid and blood of reactive arthritis patients, a finding that suggests common disease-initiation mechanisms. A TCR beta motif of several highly homologous amino acid variants appeared characteristic of blood from ankylosing spondylitis patients. The disease-linked clones had a CD8+ phenotype and were found at relatively low frequencies in peripheral blood.

Sequences were obtained from blood, either unsorted or a sorted T cell fraction (not recorded which). The clonotype comes from a male donor with ankylosing spondylitis or in good health (not recorded which).

The DNA sequence follows: TGTGCCAGCAGTCTCCTCGTTGGGGCCTCAAATGAAAAACTGTTTTTT. This sequence encodes CASSLLVGASNEKLFF. The sequence is built from TRBV27 and TRBJ1-4; the best D guess is TRBD1, with 5 bases matching. Between the V and J ends, shortened by 5 bases and 5 bases respectively, the junction contains 18 bases. The germline V gene (reference sequence) specifies MNHEY as CDR1 and SMNVEV as CDR2. The CDR3 runs 16 residues from the cysteine to the phenylalanine. Only the CDR3 DNA is retained, 48 bases long and in frame from the first base.